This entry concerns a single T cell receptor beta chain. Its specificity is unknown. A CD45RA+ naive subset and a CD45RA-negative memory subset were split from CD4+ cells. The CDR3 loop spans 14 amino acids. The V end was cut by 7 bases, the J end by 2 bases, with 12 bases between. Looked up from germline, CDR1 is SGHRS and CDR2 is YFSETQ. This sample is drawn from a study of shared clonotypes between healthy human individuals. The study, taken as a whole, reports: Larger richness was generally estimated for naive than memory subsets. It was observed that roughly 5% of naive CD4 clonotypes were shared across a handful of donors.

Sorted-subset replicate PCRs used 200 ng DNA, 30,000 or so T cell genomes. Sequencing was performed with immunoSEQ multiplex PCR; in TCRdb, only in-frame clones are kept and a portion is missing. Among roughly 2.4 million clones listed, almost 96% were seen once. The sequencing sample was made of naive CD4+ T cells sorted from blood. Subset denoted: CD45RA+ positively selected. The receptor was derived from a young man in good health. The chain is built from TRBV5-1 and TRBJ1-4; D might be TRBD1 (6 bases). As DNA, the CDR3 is TGCGCCAGCGCTGGGGGCTTGACTAATGAAAAACTGTTTTTT. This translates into CASAGGLTNEKLFF.